Below are 25 T cell receptor beta chains sequenced from a single sample in a study of CD8+ T cells in alopecia areata. cDNA serving as the sequencing template came from extracted, reverse transcribed RNA. The table came from immunoSEQ multiplex PCR; TCRdb's copy has only in-frame clones and leaves some out. The top ten clones hold just under 15% of a sample with tens of thousands of clones, 29% of them seen once. This sample's treatment: oral pan-JAK inhibitor, 5-10 mg twice daily. The specimen comprised CD8+ T cells sorted from blood, sampled at week 4, from a patient treated with tofacitinib. All receptors come from a human donor with alopecia areata.

The genes are TRBV29-1 and TRBJ1-2, with D perhaps TRBD1 (5 bases). Trimming shortened V by 7 bases and J by 4 bases, and 10 bases separated the two germline ends. Germline values: CDR1 SQVTM, CDR2 ANQGSEA. This CDR3 is 11 amino acids long. DNA of the CDR3: TGCAGCGACGACAGCGGCTATGGCTACACCTTC. Its protein is CSDDSGYGYTF.

CDR3 sequence (DNA): TGTGCCAGCACCAAAGATTACGGTGGCGGCAAACTCAACGAGCAGTACTTC. It translates to CASTKDYGGGKLNEQYF. The chain carries TRBV11-2 and TRBJ2-7; D gene uncertain. This CDR3 has 17 amino acids. V dropped 7 bases and J dropped 5 bases, with 27 bases sitting between them. CDR1 and CDR2 (germline): SGHAT, FQNNGV. Using reference TRBV11-2 and TRBJ2-7 for the parts outside the CDR3, the full variable domain is EAGVAQSPRYKIIEKRQSVAFWCNPISGHATLYWYQQILGQGPKLLIQFQNNGVVDDSQLPKDRFSAERLKGVDSTLKIQPAKLEDSAVYLCASTKDYGGGKLNEQYFGPGTRLTVT.

This clone was observed a few times. CDR3 nucleotide sequence: TGTGCCAGCAGCCGCACAGAGTGGGGTCTCTACACCTTC. It encodes CASSRTEWGLYTF. The chain couples TRBV7-6 to TRBJ1-2; no reliable D call. This CDR3 is 13 amino acids long. Trimming cost V 5 bases and J 10 bases, with 17 bases left between them. Germline lookup yields CDR1 SGHVS and CDR2 FNYEAQ.

The V and J genes are TRBV11-2 and TRBJ2-7, with 11 bases fitting TRBD2. Germline CDR1 is SGHAT and CDR2 is FQNNGV. The CDR3 is 15 amino acids. Unmatched junction bases numbered 2, after V lost 1 base and J lost 3 bases. The CDR3 coding sequence is TGTGCCAGCAGCTTAGGCCTAGCGGGAGGCTACGAGCAGTACTTC. Residues: CASSLGLAGGYEQYF.

The chain recombines TRBV29-1 with TRBJ2-6; no reliable D call. The CDR3 has 14 amino acids. Germline V CDR1 and CDR2: SQVTM, ANQGSEA. Trimming pared 6 bases from V and 4 bases from J, leaving 13 bases between. The CDR3 here is CSVREQSGANVLTF. CDR3 in DNA: TGCAGCGTAAGAGAACAAAGCGGGGCCAACGTCCTGACTTTC.

This chain links TRBV30 with TRBJ2-1; D uncertain. The germline gives CDR1 GTSNPN, CDR2 SVGIG (reference sequence). CDR3 length: 10 residues. Trimming took off 5 bases at V and 5 bases at J, with 4 bases between the two ends. In DNA form, the CDR3 reads TGTGCCTGGCCGAACAATGAGCAGTTCTTC. Protein: CAWPNNEQFF.

This clone came up a few times. The chain joins TRBV2 to TRBJ2-1; D gene unclear. Per the germline V gene, CDR1 is SNHLY and CDR2 is FYNNEI. This CDR3 is built from 15 residues. V was trimmed by 4 bases and J by 3 bases, leaving 13 bases between them. CDR3 in amino acids: CASSVPLQNYNEQFF. The CDR3 bases are TGTGCCAGCAGTGTCCCCCTTCAAAACTACAATGAGCAGTTCTTC.

There are a few counts of this clone. The chain recombines TRBV29-1 with TRBJ2-5; 7 positions match TRBD1. The CDR3 runs 17 residues. Germline CDR1 reads SQVTM; CDR2 reads ANQGSEA. The ends lost 0 bases at V and 5 bases at J; junction bases unmatched: 15. CDR3 protein: CSVEDGVPDRDRETQYF. The CDR3 nucleotides are TGCAGCGTTGAAGATGGGGTCCCCGACAGGGATCGTGAGACCCAGTACTTC.

The J gene is TRBJ2-5, the V gene TRBV5-1; D call uncertain. This CDR3 comprises 14 residues. Per the germline V gene, CDR1 is SGHRS and CDR2 is YFSETQ. V lost 1 base to trimming and J lost 5 bases, with 12 bases between them. CDR3 protein: CASSLQADWETQYF. The CDR3 DNA reads TGCGCCAGCAGCTTGCAGGCGGATTGGGAGACCCAGTACTTC.

The rearrangement joins TRBV29-1 to TRBJ1-1, with no clear D. Germline V CDR1 and CDR2: SQVTM, ANQGSEA. V was clipped by 5 bases and J by 1 base, with 17 bases between them. The CDR3 sequence is 15 residues long. CDR3 DNA sequence: TGCAGCGTTCTTTTCCGGGAGGGTAAGAACACTGAAGCTTTCTTT. Residues: CSVLFREGKNTEAFF. The full variable domain, its missing parts supplied by reference TRBV29-1 and TRBJ1-1, is SAVISQKPSRDICQRGTSLTIQCQVDSQVTMMFWYRQQPGQSLTLIATANQGSEATYESGFVIDKFPISRPNLTFSTLTVSNMSPEDSSIYLCSVLFREGKNTEAFFGQGTRLTVV.

This chain links TRBV29-1 with TRBJ2-7; D is perhaps TRBD2 (5 bases). The CDR3 totals 11 residues. Germline V gives CDR1 SQVTM, CDR2 ANQGSEA. V was shortened by 8 bases and J by 5 bases, with 13 bases between the two germline ends. The CDR3 DNA follows: TGCAGCACCCTGGAGAGGGACGAGCAGTACTTC. This gives the protein CSTLERDEQYF.

The CDR3 loop is CSVEGGDLGTEAFF. CDR3 DNA: TGCAGCGTTGAGGGTGGGGACCTGGGCACTGAAGCTTTCTTT. The rearrangement links TRBV29-1 to TRBJ1-1; tentative D call: TRBD1 (5 bases). Trimming pared 3 bases from V and 4 bases from J, leaving 15 bases between. The CDR3 has 14 residues. Germline CDR1 is SQVTM and CDR2 is ANQGSEA.

This clone was recorded a few times. This sequence joins TRBV5-1 and TRBJ2-5, with 7 bases that match TRBD1. This CDR3 comprises 14 residues. V lost 1 base, J lost 3 bases, and 3 bases stayed unmatched. Germline lookup yields CDR1 SGHRS and CDR2 YFSETQ. The CDR3 loop is CASSLTGTEETQYF. CDR3 sequence (DNA): TGCGCCAGCAGCTTGACCGGGACAGAAGAGACCCAGTACTTC.

The J gene is TRBJ2-3, the V gene TRBV7-2; D is possibly TRBD2 (6 bases). V was pared by 6 bases and J by 2 bases, with 18 bases between. The CDR3 is 16 amino acids. Germline V gene data show CDR1 as SGHTA and CDR2 as FQGNSA. The CDR3 loop is CASRHPGSALTDTQYF. The CDR3 bases are TGTGCCAGCAGACACCCCGGGAGCGCGCTCACAGATACGCAGTATTTT. Full variable domain (remainder filled in from reference TRBV7-2 and TRBJ2-3): GAGVSQSPSNKVTEKGKDVELRCDPISGHTALYWYRQSLGQGLEFLIYFQGNSAPDKSGLPSDRFSAERTGGSVSTLTIQRTQQEDSAVYLCASRHPGSALTDTQYFGPGTRLTVL.

The J gene is TRBJ1-1, the V gene TRBV7-9, with D unresolved. The V and J ends lost 5 bases and 8 bases respectively, with 15 bases between them. Per the germline V gene, CDR1 is SEHNR and CDR2 is FQNEAQ (reference sequence). There are 13 residues in the CDR3. The CDR3 spells CASSQGPRGEAFF. CDR3 nucleotide sequence: TGTGCCAGCAGCCAAGGGCCACGTGGGGAAGCTTTCTTT.

The chain couples TRBV11-2 to TRBJ2-4, with TRBD2 identical over 7 bases. Germline V CDR1 and CDR2: SGHAT, FQNNGV. The CDR3 has 16 residues. Trimming cost V 5 bases and J 1 base; bases outside gene matches: 8. Here the CDR3 reads CASSQGGGEAKNIQYF. The CDR3 DNA sequence: TGTGCCAGCAGCCAGGGCGGGGGTGAGGCCAAAAACATTCAGTACTTC.

The rearrangement uses TRBV6-1 and TRBJ2-3; 8 bases are shared with TRBD2. Unmatched junction bases numbered 6, after V lost 6 bases and J lost 4 bases. There are 14 residues in the CDR3. Germline CDR1 MNHNS, CDR2 SASEGT. CDR3 sequence (DNA): TGTGCCAGCAGACAGCGGGAGAGGGCAGATACGCAGTATTTT. Translated: CASRQRERADTQYF.

The gene calls are TRBV2 and TRBJ2-2; a weak D match, TRBD1 (5 bases). Germline CDR1 is SNHLY and CDR2 is FYNNEI. The CDR3 has 15 residues. V lost 3 bases to trimming and J lost 1 base, with 9 bases between them. The CDR3 bases are TGTGCCAGCAGTGACGGAACAGGGAACACCGGGGAGCTGTTTTTT. Encoded protein: CASSDGTGNTGELFF. The variable domain in full, completed from reference TRBV2 and TRBJ2-2, reads EPEVTQTPSHQVTQMGQEVILRCVPISNHLYFYWYRQILGQKVEFLVSFYNNEISEKSEIFDDQFSVERPDGSNFTLKIRSTKLEDSAMYFCASSDGTGNTGELFFGEGSRLTVL.

For the CDR3, the DNA is TGTGCCAGCAGCTCCAACTTCAATGAGCAGTTCTTC. As protein: CASSSNFNEQFF. This chain connects TRBV7-3 to TRBJ2-1, with D hard to call. The CDR3 runs 12 residues. With 4 bases removed from V and 6 bases from J, the gap between germline ends came to 7 bases. Germline CDR1 and CDR2: SGHTA and FQGTGA. Full variable domain (outside the CDR3, taken from reference TRBV7-3 and TRBJ2-1): GAGVSQTPSNKVTEKGKYVELRCDPISGHTALYWYRQSLGQGPEFLIYFQGTGAADDSGLPNDRFFAVRPEGSVSTLKIQRTERGDSAVYLCASSSNFNEQFFGPGTRLTVL.

This chain links TRBV29-1 with TRBJ2-5; D not resolved. Germline lookup yields CDR1 SQVTM and CDR2 ANQGSEA. V lost 4 bases to trimming and J lost 0 bases, with 3 bases between them. This CDR3 spans 11 amino acids. The CDR3 loop is CSVGNQETQYF. CDR3 nucleotides: TGCAGCGTTGGGAACCAAGAGACCCAGTACTTC.

In this sample, this clone turned up a few times. The chain recombines TRBV29-1 with TRBJ1-2, with D possibly being TRBD1 (5 bases). The V end lost 7 bases, the J end lost 5 bases, and 17 bases lay between the germline ends. Germline lookup yields CDR1 SQVTM and CDR2 ANQGSEA. This CDR3 region has 13 residues. This CDR3 is CSARQTELYGYTF. CDR3 coding DNA: TGCAGCGCCCGACAGACGGAACTATATGGCTACACCTTC.

The chain employs TRBV9 and TRBJ2-5, with D tentatively TRBD2 (5 bases). CDR1 is SGDLS and CDR2 is YYNGEE in the germline V gene. Trimming stripped 4 bases from V and 0 bases from J, with 10 bases between. The CDR3 is made up of 14 amino acids. CDR3 nucleotides: TGTGCCAGCAGCCCTCGGGGTAACCAAGAGACCCAGTACTTC. Residues: CASSPRGNQETQYF.

This rearrangement joins TRBV29-1 to TRBJ1-2; TRBD1 matches 7 bases. Germline-derived CDR1 and CDR2 are SQVTM and ANQGSEA. V shed 5 bases, J shed 5 bases, and the junction held 2 bases outside the gene matches. This CDR3 spans 11 amino acids. CDR3 protein: CSVIQGYGYTF. For the CDR3, the DNA is TGCAGCGTTATACAGGGGTATGGCTACACCTTC.

J is TRBJ1-1 and V is TRBV7-9, with TRBD1 identical over 7 bases. The CDR3 length is 15 residues. Per germline, CDR1 SEHNR and CDR2 FQNEAQ (reference sequence). The V segment lost 5 bases and the J segment 0 bases; nucleotides outside the gene matches: 6. The CDR3 here is CASSPRQGLNTEAFF. In DNA, the CDR3 is TGTGCCAGCAGCCCTCGACAGGGACTGAACACTGAAGCTTTCTTT. Variable domain in full (rest from reference TRBV7-9 and TRBJ1-1): DTGVSQNPRHKITKRGQNVTFRCDPISEHNRLYWYRQTLGQGPEFLTYFQNEAQLEKSRLLSDRFSAERPKGSFSTLEIQRTEQGDSAMYLCASSPRQGLNTEAFFGQGTRLTVV.

This sequence joins TRBV29-1 and TRBJ2-7, with 7 bases lining up with TRBD1. With V trimmed by 7 bases and J by 6 bases, 12 bases remained unmatched. This CDR3 is 13 amino acids long. CDR1 is SQVTM, CDR2 ANQGSEA, per germline. CDR3 nucleotide sequence: TGCAGCGGGACAGGAGACAGGGCCGGCGAGCAGTACTTC. Its protein product is CSGTGDRAGEQYF.